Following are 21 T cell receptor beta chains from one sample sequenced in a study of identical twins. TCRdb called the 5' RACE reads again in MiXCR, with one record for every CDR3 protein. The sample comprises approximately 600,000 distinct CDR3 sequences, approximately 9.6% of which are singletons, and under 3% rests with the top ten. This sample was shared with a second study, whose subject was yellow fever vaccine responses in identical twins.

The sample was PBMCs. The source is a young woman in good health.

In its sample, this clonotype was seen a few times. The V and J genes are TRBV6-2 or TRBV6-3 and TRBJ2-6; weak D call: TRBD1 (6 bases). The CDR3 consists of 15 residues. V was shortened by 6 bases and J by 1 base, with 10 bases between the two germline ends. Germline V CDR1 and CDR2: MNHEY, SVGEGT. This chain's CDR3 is CASRDTGSGANVLTF. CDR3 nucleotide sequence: TGTGCCAGCAGGGATACAGGGTCTGGGGCCAACGTCCTGACTTTC.

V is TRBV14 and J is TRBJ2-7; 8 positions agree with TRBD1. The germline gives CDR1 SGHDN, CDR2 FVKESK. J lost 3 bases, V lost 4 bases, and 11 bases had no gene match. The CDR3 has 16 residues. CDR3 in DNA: TGTGCCAGCAGCCTCGAACCCGGGACAGGTGACTACGAGCAGTACTTC. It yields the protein CASSLEPGTGDYEQYF.

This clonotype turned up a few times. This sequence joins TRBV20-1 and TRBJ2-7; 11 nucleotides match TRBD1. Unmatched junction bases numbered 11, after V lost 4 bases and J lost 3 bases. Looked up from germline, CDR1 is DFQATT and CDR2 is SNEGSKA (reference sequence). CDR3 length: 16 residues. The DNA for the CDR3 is TGCAGTGCTAATGAACTTCCGGGACAGGGGGGCTACGAGCAGTACTTC. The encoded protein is CSANELPGQGGYEQYF.

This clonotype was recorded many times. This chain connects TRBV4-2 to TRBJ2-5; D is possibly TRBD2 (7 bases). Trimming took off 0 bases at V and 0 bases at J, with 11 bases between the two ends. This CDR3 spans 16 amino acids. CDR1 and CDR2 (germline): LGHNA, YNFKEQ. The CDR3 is CASSQERGGNQETQYF. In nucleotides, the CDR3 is TGTGCCAGCAGCCAAGAAAGGGGGGGGAACCAAGAGACCCAGTACTTC.

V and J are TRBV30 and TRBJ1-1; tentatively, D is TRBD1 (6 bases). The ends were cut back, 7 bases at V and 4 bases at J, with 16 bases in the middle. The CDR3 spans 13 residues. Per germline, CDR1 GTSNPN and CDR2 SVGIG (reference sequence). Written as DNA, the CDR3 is TGTGCCTTTAACAGGGCCGAGGGCACTGAAGCTTTCTTT. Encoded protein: CAFNRAEGTEAFF.

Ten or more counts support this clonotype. CDR3 nucleotides: TGCAGTGCTAGACCGGGACAGTTTAGCACCGGGGAGCTGTTTTTT. Encoded protein: CSARPGQFSTGELFF. V and J are TRBV20-1 and TRBJ2-2, with TRBD1 matching over 7 bases. J was trimmed by 4 bases and V by 2 bases; bases with no gene match: 7. The CDR3 totals 15 residues. Per the germline V gene, CDR1 is DFQATT and CDR2 is SNEGSKA (reference sequence).

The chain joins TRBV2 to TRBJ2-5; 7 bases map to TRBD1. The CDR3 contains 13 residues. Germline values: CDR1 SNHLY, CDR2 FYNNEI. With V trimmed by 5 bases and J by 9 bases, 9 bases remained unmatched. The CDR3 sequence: CASSSDRAIAQYF. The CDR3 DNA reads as TGTGCCAGCAGTTCAGACAGGGCCATTGCCCAGTACTTC.

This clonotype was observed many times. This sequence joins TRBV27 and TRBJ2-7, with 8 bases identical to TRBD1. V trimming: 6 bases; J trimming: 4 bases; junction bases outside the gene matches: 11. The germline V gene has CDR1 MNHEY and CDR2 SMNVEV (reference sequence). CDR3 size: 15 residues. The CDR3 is CASRLHGQGSYEQYF. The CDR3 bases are TGTGCCAGCAGACTACATGGACAGGGTTCTTACGAGCAGTACTTC.

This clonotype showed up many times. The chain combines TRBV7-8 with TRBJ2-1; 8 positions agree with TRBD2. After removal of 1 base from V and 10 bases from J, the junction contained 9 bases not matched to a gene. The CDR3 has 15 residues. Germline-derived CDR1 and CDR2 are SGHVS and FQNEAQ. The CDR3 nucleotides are TGTGCCAGCAGCTTAGTGTTCCGGGAGGGCCAGGAGCAGTTCTTC. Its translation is CASSLVFREGQEQFF.

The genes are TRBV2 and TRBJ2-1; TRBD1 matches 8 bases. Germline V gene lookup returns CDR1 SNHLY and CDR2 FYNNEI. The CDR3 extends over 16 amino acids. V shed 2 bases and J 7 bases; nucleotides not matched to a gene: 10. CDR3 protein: CASSEKGVTGDNEQFF. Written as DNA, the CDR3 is TGTGCCAGCAGTGAAAAGGGAGTGACAGGGGATAATGAGCAGTTCTTC.

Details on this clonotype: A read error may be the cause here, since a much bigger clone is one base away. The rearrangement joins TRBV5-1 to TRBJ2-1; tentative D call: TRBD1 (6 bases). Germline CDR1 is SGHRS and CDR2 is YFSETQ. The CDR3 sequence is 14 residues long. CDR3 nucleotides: TGCACCAGCAGCTTTTGGGGGCTGGGCGATGAGCAGTTCTTC. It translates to CTSSFWGLGDEQFF.

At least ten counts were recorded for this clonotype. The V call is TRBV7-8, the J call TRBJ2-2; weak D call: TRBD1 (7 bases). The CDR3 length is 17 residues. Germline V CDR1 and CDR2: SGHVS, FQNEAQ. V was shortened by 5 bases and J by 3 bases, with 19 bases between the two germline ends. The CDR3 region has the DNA TGTGCCAGCAGCCCCGGCGACAGGGAGGAGTACACCGGGGAGCTGTTTTTT. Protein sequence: CASSPGDREEYTGELFF.

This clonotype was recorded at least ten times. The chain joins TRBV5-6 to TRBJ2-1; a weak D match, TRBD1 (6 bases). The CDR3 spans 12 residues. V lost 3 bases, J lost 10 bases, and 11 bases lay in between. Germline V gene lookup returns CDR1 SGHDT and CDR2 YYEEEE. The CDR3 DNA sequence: TGTGCCAGCAGCTACAGGGTATACGAGCAGTTCTTC. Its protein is CASSYRVYEQFF.

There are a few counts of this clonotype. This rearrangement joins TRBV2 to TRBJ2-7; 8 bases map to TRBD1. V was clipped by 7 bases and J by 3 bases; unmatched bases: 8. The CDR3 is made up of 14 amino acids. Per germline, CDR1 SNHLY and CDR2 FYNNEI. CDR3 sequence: CASTPGGLHYEQYF. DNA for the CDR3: TGTGCCAGCACCCCAGGGGGCTTACACTACGAGCAGTACTTC. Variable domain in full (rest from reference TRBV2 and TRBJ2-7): EPEVTQTPSHQVTQMGQEVILRCVPISNHLYFYWYRQILGQKVEFLVSFYNNEISEKSEIFDDQFSVERPDGSNFTLKIRSTKLEDSAMYFCASTPGGLHYEQYFGPGTRLTVT.

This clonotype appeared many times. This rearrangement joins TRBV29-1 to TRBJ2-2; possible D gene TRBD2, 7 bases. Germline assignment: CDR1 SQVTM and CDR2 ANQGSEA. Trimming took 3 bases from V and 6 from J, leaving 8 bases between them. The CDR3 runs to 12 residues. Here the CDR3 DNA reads TGCAGCGTTGAGCGGGGGCCCGGGGAGCTGTTTTTT. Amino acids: CSVERGPGELFF.

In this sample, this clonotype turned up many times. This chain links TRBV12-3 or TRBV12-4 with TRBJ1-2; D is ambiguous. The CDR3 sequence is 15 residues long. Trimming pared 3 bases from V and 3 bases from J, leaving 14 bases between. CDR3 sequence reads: CASSLSADGYYGYTF. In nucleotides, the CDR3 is TGTGCCAGCAGTTTGTCGGCAGATGGGTACTATGGCTACACCTTC.

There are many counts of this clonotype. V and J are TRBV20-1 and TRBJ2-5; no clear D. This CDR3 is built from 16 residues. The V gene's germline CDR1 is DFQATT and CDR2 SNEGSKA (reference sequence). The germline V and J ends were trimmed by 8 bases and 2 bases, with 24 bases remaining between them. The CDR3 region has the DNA TGCAGTACCCGTGGGGTAACTACCGGGCTTCAAGAGACCCAGTACTTC. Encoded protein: CSTRGVTTGLQETQYF.

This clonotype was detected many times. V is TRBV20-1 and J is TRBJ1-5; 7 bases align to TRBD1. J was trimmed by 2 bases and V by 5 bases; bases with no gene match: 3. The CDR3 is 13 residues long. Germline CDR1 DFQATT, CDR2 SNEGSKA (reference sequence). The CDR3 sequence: CSAWDSRNQPQHF. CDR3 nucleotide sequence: TGCAGTGCTTGGGACAGTCGCAATCAGCCCCAGCATTTT.

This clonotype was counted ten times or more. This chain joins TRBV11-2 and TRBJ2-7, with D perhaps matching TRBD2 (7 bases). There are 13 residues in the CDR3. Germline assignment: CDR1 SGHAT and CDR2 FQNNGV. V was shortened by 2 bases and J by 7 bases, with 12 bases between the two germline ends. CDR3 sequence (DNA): TGTGCCAGCAGCTTATCCAGGGGAGGGGAGCAGTACTTC. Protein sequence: CASSLSRGGEQYF.

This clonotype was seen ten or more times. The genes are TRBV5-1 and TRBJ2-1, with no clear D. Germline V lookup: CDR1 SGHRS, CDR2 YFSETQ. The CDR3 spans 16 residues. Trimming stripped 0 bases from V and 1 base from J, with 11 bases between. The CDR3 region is CASSLEQAWSYNEQFF. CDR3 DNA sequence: TGCGCCAGCAGCTTGGAGCAGGCGTGGTCCTACAATGAGCAGTTCTTC.

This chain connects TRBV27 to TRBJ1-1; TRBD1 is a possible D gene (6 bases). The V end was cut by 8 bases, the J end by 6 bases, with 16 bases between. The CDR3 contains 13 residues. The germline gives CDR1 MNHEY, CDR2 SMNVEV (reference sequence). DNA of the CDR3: TGTGCCAGCGGAGGTAGGGGGGTCTCTGAAGCTTTCTTT. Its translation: CASGGRGVSEAFF.